Below, one TCR beta chain is given with its context. The source of the sample is a study of PD-L1 blockade in urothelial cancer. Background on the study: The study started patients on atezolizumab around 2014, giving 1,200 mg intravenously every 3 weeks.

J gave up 8 bases and V 0 bases, and 6 bases lay outside the gene matches. Per germline, CDR1 MNHEY and CDR2 SVGAGI. The CDR3 sequence is 15 residues long. The protocol was immunoSEQ multiplex PCR, while the TCRdb copy is restricted to in-frame clones and leaves out a portion. The data contain 50,000 to 55,000 clones, 85% to 90% of them singletons. Specified time point: peripheral blood 6 weeks after treatment start. The chain couples TRBV6-5 to TRBJ1-4; 7 nucleotides align to TRBD1. The TCR comes from a man in his sixties with urothelial cancer. Sequencing used PBMCs, obtained around atezolizumab (anti-PD-L1) treatment. The CDR3 protein is CASSYSTGIGEKLFF. In DNA form, the CDR3 reads TGTGCCAGCAGTTACTCGACAGGGATTGGGGAAAAACTGTTTTTT.